This is a list of T cell receptor beta chains from one sample in a study of T-cell reconstitution after alpha-beta-depleted transplantation in children. TCRdb processed the PCR reads anew with MiXCR; each CDR3 protein has one entry. Among a few hundred thousand distinct CDR3 sequences, roughly a tenth were seen once, and the ten largest hold 28%. The material was PBMCs, obtained before TCRalphabeta/CD19-depleted stem cell transplant. The source is a child in the first two years of life with acute myeloid leukemia, due to receive a stem cell transplant. Each CDR3 is given with its conserved first and last residue. D genes are given only for firm matches. Size tells how often a clone was seen (once, few, many) or the class of an expanded clone, and some rows leave it out.

abundance: many
d_gene: -
v_gene: TRBV7-9
j_gene: TRBJ2-1
CDR3aa: CASSYSAYNEQFF
CDR3nt: TGTGCCAGCAGCTATTCCGCCTACAATGAGCAGTTCTTC

abundance: -
d_gene: -
v_gene: TRBV10-3
j_gene: TRBJ2-1
CDR3aa: CAISPLGFNNEQFF
CDR3nt: TGTGCCATCAGTCCCTTGGGGTTCAACAATGAGCAGTTCTTC

abundance: -
d_gene: TRBD1
v_gene: TRBV11-1
j_gene: TRBJ2-1
CDR3aa: CASSPSPGTGSLDEQFF
CDR3nt: TGTGCCAGCAGCCCCTCCCCAGGGACAGGTTCATTGGATGAGCAGTTCTTC

abundance: many
d_gene: -
v_gene: TRBV12-3/TRBV12-4
j_gene: TRBJ2-5
CDR3aa: CASRNTEEGGETQYF
CDR3nt: TGTGCCAGCAGGAACACTGAGGAGGGGGGGGAGACCCAGTACTTC

abundance: many
d_gene: TRBD2
v_gene: TRBV6-1
j_gene: TRBJ2-5
CDR3aa: CASSISRLAGVQETQYF
CDR3nt: TGTGCCAGCAGTATCTCCCGACTAGCGGGAGTTCAAGAGACCCAGTACTTC

abundance: -
d_gene: TRBD2
v_gene: TRBV7-2
j_gene: TRBJ2-3
CDR3aa: CASSFAGLAGGPTDTQYF
CDR3nt: TGTGCCAGCAGCTTCGCGGGACTAGCGGGGGGGCCAACAGATACGCAGTATTTT

abundance: many
d_gene: TRBD1
v_gene: TRBV29-1
j_gene: TRBJ1-2
CDR3aa: CSVAQGNYGYTF
CDR3nt: TGCAGCGTTGCACAGGGGAACTATGGCTACACCTTC

abundance: many
d_gene: -
v_gene: TRBV28
j_gene: TRBJ2-7
CDR3aa: CASNRHLLAYEQYF
CDR3nt: TGTGCCAGCAATCGACACCTACTTGCCTACGAGCAGTACTTC

abundance: many
d_gene: -
v_gene: TRBV10-2
j_gene: TRBJ2-2
CDR3aa: CASALAVTGELFF
CDR3nt: TGCGCCAGCGCCCTGGCAGTAACCGGGGAGCTGTTTTTT

abundance: many
d_gene: TRBD1
v_gene: TRBV5-1
j_gene: TRBJ2-7
CDR3aa: CASSPGQGGSDEQYF
CDR3nt: TGCGCCAGCAGCCCGGGACAGGGGGGATCTGACGAGCAGTACTTC

abundance: many
d_gene: -
v_gene: TRBV10-3
j_gene: TRBJ2-1
CDR3aa: CAISEMMRGRDNEQFF
CDR3nt: TGTGCCATCAGTGAGATGATGAGGGGCCGGGACAATGAGCAGTTCTTC

abundance: few
d_gene: -
v_gene: TRBV5-6
j_gene: TRBJ2-5
CDR3aa: CASSLAVPQETQYF
CDR3nt: TGTGCCAGCAGCTTGGCAGTCCCCCAAGAGACCCAGTACTTC

abundance: many
d_gene: TRBD2
v_gene: TRBV3-1
j_gene: TRBJ2-5
CDR3aa: CASTPGLVETQYF
CDR3nt: TGTGCCAGCACTCCGGGACTAGTTGAGACCCAGTACTTC

abundance: few
d_gene: TRBD1
v_gene: TRBV18
j_gene: TRBJ2-5
CDR3aa: CASSPYRDRGFETQYF
CDR3nt: TGTGCCAGCTCACCATACCGGGACAGGGGATTCGAGACCCAGTACTTC

abundance: many
d_gene: TRBD2
v_gene: TRBV19
j_gene: TRBJ2-3
CDR3aa: CASSLTSEDTQYF
CDR3nt: TGTGCCAGTAGTCTGACTAGCGAAGATACGCAGTATTTT

abundance: many
d_gene: -
v_gene: TRBV10-3
j_gene: TRBJ2-7
CDR3aa: CAISGPGGHEQYF
CDR3nt: TGTGCCATCAGTGGGCCGGGCGGCCACGAGCAGTACTTC

abundance: few
d_gene: TRBD1
v_gene: TRBV7-9
j_gene: TRBJ2-7
CDR3aa: CASSFRTGLSYEQYF
CDR3nt: TGTGCCAGCAGCTTTAGGACAGGGCTCTCCTACGAGCAGTACTTC

abundance: many
d_gene: -
v_gene: TRBV20-1
j_gene: TRBJ2-1
CDR3aa: CSARALPLHGGYNEQFF
CDR3nt: TGCAGTGCTAGGGCTCTGCCCCTTCATGGAGGTTACAATGAGCAGTTCTTC

abundance: few
d_gene: -
v_gene: TRBV18
j_gene: TRBJ2-7
CDR3aa: CASSPRDRFRNEQYF
CDR3nt: TGTGCCAGCTCACCACGGGACCGATTTAGAAACGAGCAGTACTTC

abundance: few
d_gene: -
v_gene: TRBV2
j_gene: TRBJ2-2
CDR3aa: CASTLDHYTGELFF
CDR3nt: TGTGCCAGCACTCTAGACCACTACACCGGGGAGCTGTTTTTT

abundance: many
d_gene: -
v_gene: TRBV6-2/TRBV6-3
j_gene: TRBJ2-7
CDR3aa: CASSWPGRADEQYF
CDR3nt: TGTGCCAGCAGTTGGCCTGGCAGGGCGGACGAGCAGTACTTC

abundance: many
d_gene: -
v_gene: TRBV12-3/TRBV12-4
j_gene: TRBJ2-1
CDR3aa: CASSLDGSSSYNEQFF
CDR3nt: TGTGCCAGCAGTTTAGATGGGTCCAGCTCCTACAATGAGCAGTTCTTC

abundance: -
d_gene: TRBD2
v_gene: TRBV24-1
j_gene: TRBJ2-1
CDR3aa: CATSDFAGGPDEQFF
CDR3nt: TGTGCCACCAGTGATTTTGCGGGAGGGCCGGATGAGCAGTTCTTC

abundance: many
d_gene: -
v_gene: TRBV10-3
j_gene: TRBJ2-3
CDR3aa: CAISEWLTNPTDTQYF
CDR3nt: TGTGCCATCAGTGAGTGGCTGACAAATCCCACAGATACGCAGTATTTT

abundance: many
d_gene: -
v_gene: TRBV23-1
j_gene: TRBJ2-2
CDR3aa: CASSQPGRTGELFF
CDR3nt: TGCGCCAGCAGTCAACCAGGGAGGACCGGGGAGCTGTTTTTT

abundance: many
d_gene: -
v_gene: TRBV5-6
j_gene: TRBJ2-1
CDR3aa: CASSYYSGTPYNEQFF
CDR3nt: TGTGCCAGCAGCTATTACTCCGGGACTCCCTACAATGAGCAGTTCTTC

abundance: many
d_gene: -
v_gene: TRBV20-1
j_gene: TRBJ1-2
CDR3aa: CSAEQDNYGYTF
CDR3nt: TGCAGTGCTGAACAGGATAACTATGGCTACACCTTC

abundance: many
d_gene: -
v_gene: TRBV29-1
j_gene: TRBJ1-1
CDR3aa: CSVFIPGPSTEAFF
CDR3nt: TGCAGCGTCTTCATCCCGGGGCCCAGCACTGAAGCTTTCTTT

abundance: many
d_gene: -
v_gene: TRBV12-3/TRBV12-4
j_gene: TRBJ2-1
CDR3aa: CASSLRSRSYNEQFF
CDR3nt: TGTGCCAGCAGTTTAAGAAGTAGATCCTACAATGAGCAGTTCTTC

abundance: many
d_gene: -
v_gene: TRBV20-1
j_gene: TRBJ2-6
CDR3aa: CSARGGRLNVLTF
CDR3nt: TGCAGTGCTAGAGGCGGCCGGCTCAACGTCCTGACTTTC

abundance: few
d_gene: -
v_gene: TRBV5-5
j_gene: TRBJ2-5
CDR3aa: CASSLVGRIETQYF
CDR3nt: TGTGCCAGCAGCTTGGTGGGACGGATAGAGACCCAGTACTTC

abundance: many
d_gene: -
v_gene: TRBV20-1
j_gene: TRBJ1-2
CDR3aa: CSARGGTENYGYTF
CDR3nt: TGCAGTGCTAGAGGGGGGACTGAAAACTATGGCTACACCTTC

abundance: many
d_gene: -
v_gene: TRBV5-1
j_gene: TRBJ2-3
CDR3aa: CASSLTAEARTDTQYF
CDR3nt: TGCGCCAGCAGCTTGACGGCGGAGGCCCGCACAGATACGCAGTATTTT

abundance: many
d_gene: -
v_gene: TRBV28
j_gene: TRBJ2-7
CDR3aa: CASSFAGPYEQYF
CDR3nt: TGTGCCAGCAGTTTCGCAGGACCATACGAGCAGTACTTC

abundance: many
d_gene: -
v_gene: TRBV20-1
j_gene: TRBJ1-1
CDR3aa: CSARDQVGGISFF
CDR3nt: TGCAGTGCTAGAGATCAGGTGGGGGGGATATCTTTCTTT

abundance: medium-sized
d_gene: -
v_gene: TRBV5-1
j_gene: TRBJ1-1
CDR3aa: CASSLDRVELTEAFF
CDR3nt: TGCGCCAGCAGCTTGGACAGGGTGGAGTTGACTGAAGCTTTCTTT

abundance: few
d_gene: -
v_gene: TRBV2
j_gene: TRBJ2-5
CDR3aa: CASSEWANQETQYF
CDR3nt: TGTGCCAGCAGTGAATGGGCAAACCAAGAGACCCAGTACTTC

abundance: many
d_gene: TRBD1
v_gene: TRBV19
j_gene: TRBJ2-1
CDR3aa: CASSIHGTDYNEQFF
CDR3nt: TGTGCCAGTAGTATACATGGGACAGACTACAATGAGCAGTTCTTC

abundance: few
d_gene: -
v_gene: TRBV24-1
j_gene: TRBJ1-1
CDR3aa: CATSDPLLEYRPMNTEAFF
CDR3nt: TGTGCCACCAGTGACCCCCTTTTGGAATACAGGCCCATGAACACTGAAGCTTTCTTT

abundance: many
d_gene: TRBD2
v_gene: TRBV10-3
j_gene: TRBJ2-7
CDR3aa: CAITRTSGSYEQYF
CDR3nt: TGTGCCATCACTCGGACTAGCGGATCCTACGAGCAGTACTTC

abundance: many
d_gene: -
v_gene: TRBV7-8
j_gene: TRBJ2-3
CDR3aa: CASIPPEGARIDTQYF
CDR3nt: TGTGCCAGCATCCCCCCCGAAGGGGCCAGAATAGATACGCAGTATTTT

abundance: many
d_gene: -
v_gene: TRBV7-2
j_gene: TRBJ2-6
CDR3aa: CASSLGAVSGANVLTF
CDR3nt: TGTGCCAGCAGCTTAGGGGCGGTCTCTGGGGCCAACGTCCTGACTTTC

abundance: many
d_gene: -
v_gene: TRBV5-1
j_gene: TRBJ2-1
CDR3aa: CASSTTVGSYNEQFF
CDR3nt: TGCGCCAGCAGCACCACAGTCGGAAGTTACAATGAGCAGTTCTTC

abundance: -
d_gene: TRBD1
v_gene: TRBV20-1
j_gene: TRBJ1-1
CDR3aa: CSASPTGGRTEAFF
CDR3nt: TGCAGTGCTAGTCCGACAGGGGGCCGCACTGAAGCTTTCTTT

abundance: many
d_gene: -
v_gene: TRBV28
j_gene: TRBJ1-5
CDR3aa: CASSFGTVLESNQPQHF
CDR3nt: TGTGCCAGCAGTTTCGGGACGGTACTAGAGAGCAATCAGCCCCAGCATTTT

abundance: many
d_gene: TRBD2
v_gene: TRBV29-1
j_gene: TRBJ2-1
CDR3aa: CSVGTSGGYNEQFF
CDR3nt: TGCAGCGTCGGGACTAGCGGAGGCTACAATGAGCAGTTCTTC

abundance: many
d_gene: -
v_gene: TRBV28
j_gene: TRBJ2-3
CDR3aa: CASSPNRRADTQYF
CDR3nt: TGTGCCAGCAGCCCGAACAGGAGAGCAGATACGCAGTATTTT

abundance: many
d_gene: -
v_gene: TRBV7-8
j_gene: TRBJ1-2
CDR3aa: CASSLATDSYGYTF
CDR3nt: TGTGCCAGCAGCTTAGCGACAGACTCCTATGGCTACACCTTC

abundance: many
d_gene: -
v_gene: TRBV7-9
j_gene: TRBJ2-1
CDR3aa: CASSPKKGTRNEQFF
CDR3nt: TGTGCCAGCAGCCCCAAGAAGGGCACCCGGAATGAGCAGTTCTTC

abundance: -
d_gene: TRBD1
v_gene: TRBV6-1
j_gene: TRBJ2-1
CDR3aa: CASHPGQGILNEQFF
CDR3nt: TGTGCCAGCCACCCGGGACAGGGGATCCTCAATGAGCAGTTCTTC